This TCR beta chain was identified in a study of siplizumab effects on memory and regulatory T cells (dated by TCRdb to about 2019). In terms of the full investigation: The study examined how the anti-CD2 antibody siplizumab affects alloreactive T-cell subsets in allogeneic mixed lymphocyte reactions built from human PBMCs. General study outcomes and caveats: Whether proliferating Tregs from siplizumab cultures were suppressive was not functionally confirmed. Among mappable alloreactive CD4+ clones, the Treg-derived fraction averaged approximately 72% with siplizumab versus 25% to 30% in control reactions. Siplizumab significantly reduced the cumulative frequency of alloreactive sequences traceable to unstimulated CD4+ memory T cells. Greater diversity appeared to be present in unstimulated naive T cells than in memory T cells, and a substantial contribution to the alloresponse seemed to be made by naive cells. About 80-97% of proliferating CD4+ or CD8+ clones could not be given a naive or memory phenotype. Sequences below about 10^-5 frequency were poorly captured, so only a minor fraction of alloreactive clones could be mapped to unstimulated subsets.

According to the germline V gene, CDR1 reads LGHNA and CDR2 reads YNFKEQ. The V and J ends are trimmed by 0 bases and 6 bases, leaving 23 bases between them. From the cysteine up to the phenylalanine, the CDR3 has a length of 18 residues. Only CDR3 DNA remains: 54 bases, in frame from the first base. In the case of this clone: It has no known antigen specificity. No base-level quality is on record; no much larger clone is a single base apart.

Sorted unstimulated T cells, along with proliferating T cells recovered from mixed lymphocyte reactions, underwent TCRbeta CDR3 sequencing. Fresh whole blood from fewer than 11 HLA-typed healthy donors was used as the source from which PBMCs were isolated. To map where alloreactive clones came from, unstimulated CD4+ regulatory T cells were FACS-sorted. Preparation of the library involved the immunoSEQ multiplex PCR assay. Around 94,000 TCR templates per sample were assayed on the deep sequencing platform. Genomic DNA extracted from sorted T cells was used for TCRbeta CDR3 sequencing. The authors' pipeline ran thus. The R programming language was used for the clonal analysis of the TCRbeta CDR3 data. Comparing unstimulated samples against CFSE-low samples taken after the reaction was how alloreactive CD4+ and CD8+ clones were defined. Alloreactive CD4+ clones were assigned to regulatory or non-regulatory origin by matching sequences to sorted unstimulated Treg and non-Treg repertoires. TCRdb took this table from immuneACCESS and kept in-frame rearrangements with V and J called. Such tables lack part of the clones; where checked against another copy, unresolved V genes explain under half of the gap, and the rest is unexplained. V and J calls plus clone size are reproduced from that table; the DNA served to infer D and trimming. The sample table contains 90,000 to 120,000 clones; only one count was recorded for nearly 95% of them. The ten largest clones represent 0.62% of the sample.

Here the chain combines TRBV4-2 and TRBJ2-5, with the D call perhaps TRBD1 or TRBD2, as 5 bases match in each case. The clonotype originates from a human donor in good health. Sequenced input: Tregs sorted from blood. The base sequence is TGTGCCAGCAGCCAAGACGCGAGGGGACGCCGCTTAGATAAGACCCAGTACTTC. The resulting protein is CASSQDARGRRLDKTQYF.